This T cell receptor beta chain appears in the sequencing data of a study of shared clonotypes between healthy human individuals. Overall study findings and caveats: Relative to clonotypes present in all four donors, those not shared had lower generation probabilities.

Deep was the level at which the assay was run. Original handling: ImmunoSEQ output lacked quality scores and full-length reads, limiting matched filtering. Assay used: immunoSEQ multiplex PCR; TCRdb lists only in-frame clones, some missing. Clonal size and the V and J genes are those of that table, whereas D and trimming came from the DNA. The sample lists over a million clones, about 98.5% occurring once. The CDR3 is made up of 18 amino acids. Trimming took 1 base from V and 3 from J, leaving 19 bases between them. Germline CDR1 reads MNHEY; CDR2 reads SMNVEV (reference sequence). Remarks on this clone: Antigen specificity is unknown.

This sequence was found in a man aged 30 to 45 in good health. Sequencing used naive CD4+ T cells sorted from blood. Stated subset: CD45RA+ positively selected. J is TRBJ1-5 and V is TRBV27, with a possible D match to TRBD1 (5 bases). The CDR3 loop reads CASSLFGIGGLNNQPQHF. In DNA form, the CDR3 reads TGTGCCAGCAGTTTATTTGGGATCGGGGGTTTAAACAATCAGCCCCAGCATTTT.